This TCR beta chain was retrieved from a study of blood T cell repertoires in COVID-19 (dated by TCRdb to about 2020). Broadly, across the study: The collaborator samples originated in the United States, Italy and Spain and spanned the acute and convalescent phases of COVID-19. The material from the prospective study consisted of cDNA or gDNA derived from T cells, B-cell-depleted T cells, or PBMCs. The dataset comprised deeply sampled blood TCRbeta repertoires from subjects exposed to, actively infected with, or recovered from COVID-19. The sample metadata nearly always contained a de-identified subject ID, COVID-19 status, age in years and sex. The repertoires were released in a freely available public database intended as a resource for research on the immune response to SARS-CoV-2. HLA class I and class II types, where available, came from metadata supplied by the sample provider rather than from assay-based typing. The samples were drawn from two sources: the first 160 participants of the ongoing ImmuneRACE study, and 1,254 subjects contributed by 6 global collaborators. What the study reported, not specific to this receptor: Clinical and demographic metadata were provided uncurated, with the amount varying by source and participant.

The immunoSEQ Assay, a bias-controlled multiplex PCR, was used to amplify TCRbeta CDR3 regions from genomic DNA. As for how the authors treated the data: Within the assay, amplification of reference gene primers was used to estimate how many nucleated cells each sample contained. To quantify the absolute abundance of each unique TCRbeta CDR3 rearrangement, sequence reads were collapsed and filtered. Productive Simpson clonality was computed per sample as the square root of Simpson's diversity index over productive rearrangements. TCRdb obtained this table from immuneACCESS and retained in-frame rearrangements with V and J assigned. These tables miss some clones; where compared with another copy, unresolved V genes account for less than half of the shortfall, and the remainder is unexplained. The V and J calls and clone size come from that table; D and trimming were worked out from the DNA. This sample gives about 160,000 clones in total; roughly 89% of them show up just once. Less than 5% of the sample lies in the top ten.

This clone came up many times. The antigen this receptor binds is unknown. One base away there is no much larger clone; base qualities are not given. The germline V gene provides CDR1 SGHTA and CDR2 FQGNSA. Trimming removed 4 bases from V and 2 bases from J, leaving 12 bases between the germline ends. The CDR3 numbers 14 residues from cysteine through phenylalanine. Of the read, only the CDR3 DNA is kept; its 42 bases are in frame from base 1. A second Seattle source provided samples from volunteer blood donors who had recovered from COVID-19. Whole blood was collected in K2EDTA tubes by collaborating institutions according to the institutions' own protocols. For TCRbeta analysis, collaborators shipped samples as frozen whole blood, isolated PBMCs, or DNA extracted from either of those sample types.

The clonotype comes from a woman aged 55-69 years who had recovered from COVID-19. Sequences were obtained from peripheral blood. This sequence uses TRBV7-2 and TRBJ2-7; possibly the D gene is TRBD2, per 5 matching bases. For the CDR3, the sequence is CASSSRVGTYEQYF. The DNA sequence is given as TGTGCCAGCAGCTCGAGGGTTGGAACCTACGAGCAGTACTTC.